These 18 T cell receptor beta chains were sequenced from one sample in a study of T-cell reconstitution after alpha-beta-depleted transplantation in children. Library preparation (for TCRbeta) was performed with unique molecular identifiers. Using its own MiXCR run on the PCR reads, TCRdb lists one record per CDR3 protein. The repertoire holds around 580,000 distinct CDR3 sequences, over 20% seen once, with under 45% in the top ten. Sample: PBMCs, taken before TCRalphabeta/CD19-depleted stem cell transplant. Source of these receptors: a boy in the first two years of life with Wiskott-Aldrich syndrome, due to receive a stem cell transplant.

This clonotype was counted a few times. The rearrangement joins TRBV12-3 or TRBV12-4 to TRBJ2-1; 9 bases line up with TRBD2. The CDR3 sequence is 16 residues long. Trimming cost V 6 bases and J 9 bases; bases outside gene matches: 15. In DNA, the CDR3 is TGTGCCAGCAGGATGACCGGGACTAGCTCGAAGTTTGAGCAGTTCTTC. Amino acid sequence: CASRMTGTSSKFEQFF.

The chain is built from TRBV5-1 and TRBJ1-4; 8 bases line up with TRBD1. The CDR3 spans 16 residues. Germline CDR1 and CDR2: SGHRS and YFSETQ. V lost 4 bases, J lost 5 bases, and 10 bases stayed unmatched. As DNA, the CDR3 is TGCGCCAGCAGCCCGCCGACAGGGGAAGAAAATGAAAAACTGTTTTTT. Protein product: CASSPPTGEENEKLFF. Together with reference TRBV5-1 and TRBJ1-4, the CDR3 gives the full variable domain: KAGVTQTPRYLIKTRGQQVTLSCSPISGHRSVSWYQQTPGQGLQFLFEYFSETQRNKGNFPGRFSGRQFSNSRSEMNVSTLELGDSALYLCASSPPTGEENEKLFFGSGTQLSVL.

This clonotype was picked up a small number of times. The rearrangement uses TRBV5-5 and TRBJ2-5; D tentatively fits TRBD1 or TRBD2 (5 bases each). V lost 3 bases and J 7 bases, leaving 13 bases between the germline ends. This CDR3 region has 13 residues. Per the germline V gene, CDR1 is SGHKS and CDR2 is YYEKEE (reference sequence). CDR3 protein: CASSWDPAGTQYF. CDR3 bases: TGTGCCAGCAGCTGGGACCCCGCTGGGACCCAGTACTTC.

The chain has TRBV7-3 and TRBJ1-1; no definite D call. The ends were cut back, 4 bases at V and 2 bases at J, with 11 bases in the middle. Germline CDR1 reads SGHTA; CDR2 reads FQGTGA. There are 14 residues in the CDR3. CDR3: CASSSLAGNTEAFF. CDR3 nucleotide sequence: TGTGCCAGCAGCTCCCTTGCGGGAAACACTGAAGCTTTCTTT.

The V and J genes are TRBV3-1 and TRBJ2-2; D is perhaps TRBD1 or TRBD2 (6 bases each). V gave up 3 bases and J gave up 5 bases, with 16 bases separating them. Germline values: CDR1 LGHDT, CDR2 YNNKEL (reference sequence). The CDR3 covers 16 residues. The CDR3 DNA follows: TGTGCCAGCAGCCAGCTTGGGGGGCCGCGGACCGGGGAGCTGTTTTTT. It encodes CASSQLGGPRTGELFF.

This clonotype was counted a few times. V is TRBV7-8 and J is TRBJ1-4, with D perhaps TRBD1 (5 bases). This CDR3 region has 13 residues. V was shortened by 2 bases and J by 8 bases, with 9 bases between the two germline ends. Germline loops: CDR1 SGHVS, CDR2 FQNEAQ. CDR3 in DNA: TGTGCCAGCAGCTTACCGGGGCGGGAAAAACTGTTTTTT. The encoded protein is CASSLPGREKLFF.

This clonotype was recorded a few times. The chain couples TRBV20-1 to TRBJ2-7; TRBD1 is a possible D gene (5 bases). V lost 3 bases, J lost 5 bases, and 17 bases lay in between. The germline V gene has CDR1 DFQATT and CDR2 SNEGSKA (reference sequence). The CDR3 runs to 14 residues. Here the CDR3 reads CSASRGQGGNEQYF. The CDR3 DNA reads TGCAGTGCTAGTAGGGGCCAGGGTGGCAACGAGCAGTACTTC.

This chain connects TRBV2 to TRBJ2-2; possible D gene TRBD2, 6 bases. The V gene's germline CDR1 is SNHLY and CDR2 FYNNEI. The V end lost 5 bases, the J end lost 0 bases, and 10 bases lay between the germline ends. CDR3 size: 15 residues. CDR3 DNA: TGTGCCAGCAGTAGGCGCGGGGCGAACACCGGGGAGCTGTTTTTT. Translated: CASSRRGANTGELFF.

This clonotype turned up a few times. The chain carries TRBV5-1 and TRBJ1-6; perhaps TRBD1 as D (6 bases). V dropped 0 bases and J dropped 16 bases, with 11 bases sitting between them. The length of the CDR3 is 12 residues. Germline CDR1 SGHRS, CDR2 YFSETQ. The CDR3 spells CASSLGQGTLHF. As DNA, the CDR3 is TGCGCCAGCAGCTTGGGGCAGGGGACACTCCACTTT.

The table lists this clonotype with a few counts. The V call is TRBV6-5, the J call TRBJ1-2, with D hard to call. CDR1 and CDR2 (germline): MNHEY, SVGAGI. The CDR3 is 13 amino acids. V was clipped by 4 bases and J by 3 bases, with 9 bases between them. The CDR3 DNA reads TGTGCCAGCAGTTCGGGCCGCGACTATGGCTACACCTTC. Amino acids: CASSSGRDYGYTF.

The chain combines TRBV27 with TRBJ1-5; D is ambiguous. Germline-derived CDR1 and CDR2 are MNHEY and SMNVEV (reference sequence). Trimming cost V 5 bases and J 4 bases, with 9 bases left between them. The CDR3 is 13 residues long. Written as DNA, the CDR3 is TGTGCCAGCAGTACTCAGGTTAATCAGCCCCAGCATTTT. Translating it yields CASSTQVNQPQHF.

The rearrangement links TRBV20-1 to TRBJ2-2, with D maybe TRBD2 (6 bases). V lost 4 bases and J 4 bases, leaving 10 bases between the germline ends. The germline V gene has CDR1 DFQATT and CDR2 SNEGSKA (reference sequence). The CDR3 runs to 13 residues. In DNA form, the CDR3 reads TGCAGTGCTACTAGCGTGGGCACCGGGGAGCTGTTTTTT. Translation: CSATSVGTGELFF.

The chain carries TRBV20-1 and TRBJ2-2, with TRBD1 identical over 7 bases. Germline CDR1 and CDR2: DFQATT and SNEGSKA (reference sequence). The V gene end was trimmed by 3 bases and the J gene end by 7 bases; junction bases not matched to a gene: 14. The CDR3 loop spans 16 amino acids. CDR3 coding DNA: TGCAGTGCTAGTCCAACAGGGGACAGTATTTTCGGGGAGCTGTTTTTT. It codes for CSASPTGDSIFGELFF.

V gene TRBV7-9 combines with J gene TRBJ2-4; TRBD1 matches 10 bases. This CDR3 region has 14 residues. V lost 6 bases and J lost 4; bases outside the gene matches: 3. Germline-derived CDR1 and CDR2 are SEHNR and FQNEAQ (reference sequence). The CDR3 loop reads CASRGQGIKNIQYF. The CDR3 bases are TGTGCCAGCAGGGGACAGGGGATTAAAAACATTCAGTACTTC.

This clonotype was found a few times. This chain joins TRBV15 and TRBJ2-1; 13 bases are shared with TRBD2. V lost 0 bases to trimming and J lost 4 bases; unmatched junction nucleotides: 6. Germline V gene sequence: CDR1 LNHNV, CDR2 YYDKDF (reference sequence). The CDR3 is 18 amino acids. The CDR3 DNA reads as TGTGCCACCAGCAGAGAACTAGCGGGAGGGAGAAGGTACAATGAGCAGTTCTTC. Translated: CATSRELAGGRRYNEQFF.

The chain is built from TRBV3-1 and TRBJ2-2, with D unresolved. The ends were cut back, 4 bases at V and 7 bases at J, with 10 bases in the middle. Germline V gives CDR1 LGHDT, CDR2 YNNKEL (reference sequence). This CDR3 is 13 amino acids long. This CDR3 reads CASSRASVGELFF. CDR3 nucleotides: TGTGCCAGCAGCCGAGCATCAGTCGGGGAGCTGTTTTTT.

This clonotype has just one count. The J gene is TRBJ2-7, the V gene TRBV4-2; TRBD1 aligns across 8 bases. Germline CDR1 and CDR2: LGHNA and YNFKEQ. The CDR3 spans 17 residues. Trimming cost V 2 bases and J 5 bases; bases outside gene matches: 14. The CDR3 bases are TGTGCCAGCAGCCAAAAAGGGGCTGGACAGGGTCTGGACGAGCAGTACTTC. Translated, it gives CASSQKGAGQGLDEQYF.

The V and J genes are TRBV2 and TRBJ2-1; 9 positions agree with TRBD1. V shed 6 bases, J shed 6 bases, and the junction held 6 bases outside the gene matches. Germline values: CDR1 SNHLY, CDR2 FYNNEI. The CDR3 extends over 14 amino acids. The CDR3 loop reads CASRGRTGANEQFF. The CDR3 DNA sequence: TGTGCCAGCAGGGGACGGACAGGGGCCAATGAGCAGTTCTTC.